A single sample gave rise to the 32 T cell receptor beta chains below, sequenced in a study of blood T cell repertoires in COVID-19 (dated by TCRdb to about 2020). Library creation used the immunoSEQ multiplex PCR assay. Sourced from immuneACCESS, this table was stored by TCRdb with only in-frame sequences that have V and J called. A share of the clones is absent; for the studies checked, an unresolved V gene accounts for under half, and the remainder has no known explanation. This sample holds approximately 100,000 clones; around nine tenths were observed only once. Jointly, the top ten make up approximately 5.1% of the sample. The sample comprised peripheral blood. These receptors originate from a human donor in a cohort sampled during active COVID-19.

DNA of the CDR3: TGTGCCAGCAGCTTAAGGGCAGGGGCAGGCTCCTACAATGAGCAGTTCTTC. Translated, it gives CASSLRAGAGSYNEQFF. This sequence joins TRBV7-8 and TRBJ2-1; tentative D call: TRBD1 (6 bases). This CDR3 has 17 amino acids. Trimming cost V 2 bases and J 0 bases, with 14 bases left between them. CDR1 and CDR2 (germline): SGHVS, FQNEAQ.

The V and J genes are TRBV14 and TRBJ2-2; 10 bases map to TRBD1. The germline gives CDR1 SGHDN, CDR2 FVKESK. J lost 2 bases, V lost 6 bases, and 9 bases had no gene match. The CDR3 consists of 17 residues. The DNA for the CDR3 is TGTGCCAGCAGGTCCGGGACAGGGGCAACTAACACCGGGGAGCTGTTTTTT. Its translation: CASRSGTGATNTGELFF.

V and J are TRBV5-8 and TRBJ2-2; no firm D call. The CDR3 runs 14 residues. Trimming pared 0 bases from V and 4 bases from J, leaving 7 bases between. The V gene's germline CDR1 is SGHTS and CDR2 YDEGEE. CDR3 residues: CASSLARGTGELFF. Written as DNA, the CDR3 is TGTGCCAGCAGCTTGGCCAGAGGCACCGGGGAGCTGTTTTTT.

This chain uses TRBV5-5 with TRBJ2-6; tentative D call: TRBD1 (6 bases). Trimming took 4 bases from V and 0 from J, leaving 17 bases between them. The V gene's germline CDR1 is SGHKS and CDR2 YYEKEE (reference sequence). This CDR3 spans 18 amino acids. CDR3 amino acids: CASSQTGWGLSGANVLTF. As DNA, the CDR3 is TGTGCCAGCAGCCAGACCGGCTGGGGGCTCTCTGGGGCCAACGTCCTGACTTTC.

V and J are TRBV7-2 and TRBJ2-7, with D possibly TRBD1 on 5 matching bases. The CDR3 runs 13 residues. Germline assignment: CDR1 SGHTA and CDR2 FQGNSA. V was cut by 3 bases and J by 1 base, with 7 bases left in between. DNA of the CDR3: TGTGCCAGCAGCTTTAAGGGGTCCTACGAGCAGTACTTC. It specifies CASSFKGSYEQYF.

The V and J genes are TRBV6-1 and TRBJ2-1; TRBD2 matches 7 bases. The CDR3 has 15 amino acids. CDR1 MNHNS and CDR2 SASEGT come from the germline V gene. V shed 3 bases, J shed 0 bases, and the junction held 2 bases outside the gene matches. CDR3 coding DNA: TGTGCCAGCAGTGAGCGGGGGACCTCCTACAATGAGCAGTTCTTC. Its protein product is CASSERGTSYNEQFF.

This chain uses TRBV29-1 with TRBJ1-2; 7 bases are a match to TRBD1. CDR3 length: 17 amino acids. Germline CDR1 and CDR2: SQVTM and ANQGSEA. V gave up 0 bases and J gave up 2 bases; unmatched junction bases: 12. CDR3 amino acids: CSVEDPTGWVSNYGYTF. CDR3 nucleotide sequence: TGCAGCGTTGAAGATCCGACAGGGTGGGTCTCCAACTATGGCTACACCTTC.

CDR3 in DNA: TGTGCCAGTAGTATCGGAGGGAGAGGGAATGAGCAGTTCTTC. Residues: CASSIGGRGNEQFF. This sequence joins TRBV19 and TRBJ2-1; D is possibly TRBD2 (6 bases). Deletions cut 3 bases from V and 7 bases from J, with 13 bases between. Germline-derived CDR1 and CDR2 are LNHDA and SQIVND (reference sequence). The CDR3 consists of 14 residues.

The chain uses TRBV4-3 and TRBJ2-3, with D possibly TRBD2 on 7 matching bases. V was pared by 0 bases and J by 8 bases, with 24 bases between. The CDR3 has 18 amino acids. Looked up from germline, CDR1 is LGHNA and CDR2 is YSLEER. The CDR3 nucleotides are TGCGCCAGCAGCCAAGATGCCTTGGGGGGGGCAACTAAAGGTACGCAGTATTTT. Protein product: CASSQDALGGATKGTQYF.

The chain links TRBV2 to TRBJ2-3; TRBD1 matches at 9 bases. Germline values: CDR1 SNHLY, CDR2 FYNNEI. With V trimmed by 5 bases and J by 1 base, 4 bases remained unmatched. The CDR3 extends over 15 amino acids. The DNA of the CDR3 is TGTGCCAGCAGTCCCGGGACAGGGCGCACAGATACGCAGTATTTT. Translating gives CASSPGTGRTDTQYF. Variable domain in full (rest from reference TRBV2 and TRBJ2-3): EPEVTQTPSHQVTQMGQEVILRCVPISNHLYFYWYRQILGQKVEFLVSFYNNEISEKSEIFDDQFSVERPDGSNFTLKIRSTKLEDSAMYFCASSPGTGRTDTQYFGPGTRLTVL.

This chain connects TRBV24-1 to TRBJ2-2; TRBD2 agrees at 10 bases. The germline gives CDR1 KGHDR, CDR2 SFDVKD. CDR3 length equals 16 residues. V shed 4 bases and J 6 bases; nucleotides not matched to a gene: 7. The CDR3 loop reads CATSDFASGSPGELFF. DNA for the CDR3: TGTGCCACCAGTGACTTTGCTAGCGGGAGTCCCGGGGAGCTGTTTTTT.

The rearrangement links TRBV5-4 to TRBJ2-1; 8 nucleotides align to TRBD2. Germline V lookup: CDR1 SGHNT, CDR2 YYREEE (reference sequence). This CDR3 region has 16 residues. V shed 4 bases and J 0 bases; nucleotides not matched to a gene: 6. The CDR3 DNA reads as TGTGCCAGCAGCGTCGGGACTAGTGTCTCCTACAATGAGCAGTTCTTC. Protein sequence: CASSVGTSVSYNEQFF.

The rearrangement joins TRBV5-1 to TRBJ2-7; the D gene is possibly TRBD1 (6 bases). CDR1 and CDR2 (germline): SGHRS, YFSETQ. CDR3 size: 15 residues. V lost 0 bases and J lost 4, with 14 bases in between. The CDR3 protein is CASSLALGGGYEQYF. CDR3 DNA sequence: TGCGCCAGCAGCTTGGCCCTTGGGGGCGGGTACGAGCAGTACTTC.

This sequence joins TRBV4-2 and TRBJ2-7, with 11 nucleotides matching TRBD1. J was trimmed by 4 bases and V by 0 bases; bases with no gene match: 8. CDR3 size: 17 residues. Germline assignment: CDR1 LGHNA and CDR2 YNFKEQ. The CDR3 region is CASSQDWTGGVEYEQYF. The CDR3 DNA follows: TGTGCCAGCAGCCAAGATTGGACAGGGGGCGTTGAGTACGAGCAGTACTTC.

The V and J genes are TRBV11-2 and TRBJ2-5; D is unresolved. Trimming left V 2 bases short and J 0 bases short, with 10 bases between. This CDR3 is 15 amino acids long. CDR1 is SGHAT and CDR2 is FQNNGV in the germline V gene. The CDR3 region is CASSLFLGDQETQYF. The CDR3 DNA reads TGTGCCAGCAGCTTATTTCTAGGAGACCAAGAGACCCAGTACTTC.

V gene TRBV6-6 combines with J gene TRBJ1-6, with a weak D call TRBD1 (5 bases). The germline gives CDR1 MNHNY, CDR2 SVGAGI (reference sequence). CDR3 length: 16 amino acids. Trimming removed 0 bases from V and 7 bases from J, with 13 bases in between. CDR3 protein: CASSYSPQGLNSPLHF. CDR3 nucleotide sequence: TGTGCCAGCAGTTACTCCCCTCAGGGCTTGAATTCACCCCTCCACTTT.

This sequence joins TRBV18 and TRBJ1-2; 7 nucleotides align to TRBD1. V lost 2 bases to trimming and J lost 7 bases; unmatched junction nucleotides: 10. CDR3 length: 15 amino acids. Germline CDR1 reads KGHSH; CDR2 reads LQKENI. Here the CDR3 reads CASSPSGTGASGYTF. CDR3 sequence (DNA): TGTGCCAGCTCACCATCTGGAACAGGGGCGAGTGGCTACACCTTC.

This clone was detected only once. The chain recombines TRBV6-5 with TRBJ1-5, with D possibly TRBD1 on 5 matching bases. Germline lookup yields CDR1 MNHEY and CDR2 SVGAGI. Between the trimmed V and J ends, which lost 8 bases and 3 bases, there was a span of 11 bases. The CDR3 contains 13 residues. The CDR3 DNA follows: TGTGCCAGCGCCAGGGAAAACAATCAGCCCCAGCATTTT. Translated, it gives CASARENNQPQHF.

V gene TRBV2 combines with J gene TRBJ2-1; 8 bases match TRBD2. The CDR3 loop spans 14 amino acids. Germline CDR1 reads SNHLY; CDR2 reads FYNNEI. J gave up 2 bases and V 4 bases, and 1 base lay outside the gene matches. CDR3 region: CASSGSGAYNEQFF. The CDR3 nucleotides read TGTGCCAGCAGTGGTAGCGGGGCCTACAATGAGCAGTTCTTC.

The chain employs TRBV7-9 and TRBJ2-7; the D gene is possibly TRBD1 (6 bases). The V and J ends lost 5 bases and 2 bases respectively, with 10 bases between them. The CDR3 contains 13 residues. Germline assignment: CDR1 SEHNR and CDR2 FQNEAQ (reference sequence). The CDR3 region has the DNA TGTGCCAGCAGCGTCAGGGGAGCCTACGAGCAGTACTTC. It specifies CASSVRGAYEQYF. The full variable domain, in which reference TRBV7-9 and TRBJ2-7 provide the parts outside the CDR3, is DTGVSQNPRHKITKRGQNVTFRCDPISEHNRLYWYRQTLGQGPEFLTYFQNEAQLEKSRLLSDRFSAERPKGSFSTLEIQRTEQGDSAMYLCASSVRGAYEQYFGPGTRLTVT.

The chain has TRBV19 and TRBJ2-2, with 9 bases matching TRBD1. This CDR3 has 15 amino acids. Germline loops: CDR1 LNHDA, CDR2 SQIVND (reference sequence). Losses at the gene ends were 5 bases for V and 4 bases for J; bases not matched to a gene: 5. CDR3 protein: CASSAGTGLTGELFF. DNA for the CDR3: TGTGCCAGTAGTGCCGGGACAGGGCTCACCGGGGAGCTGTTTTTT.

The rearrangement links TRBV2 to TRBJ1-2; 12 nucleotides match TRBD1. CDR1 and CDR2 from the germline V gene are SNHLY and FYNNEI. Trimming took 5 bases from V and 4 from J; bases not matched to a gene: 5. This CDR3 comprises 15 residues. This CDR3 is CASSLGTGGGYGYTF. CDR3 in DNA: TGTGCCAGCAGTTTGGGGACAGGGGGCGGCTATGGCTACACCTTC.

The chain employs TRBV7-8 and TRBJ2-2; perhaps TRBD1 as D (6 bases). The CDR3 runs 15 residues. The germline V and J ends were trimmed by 5 bases and 4 bases, with 14 bases remaining between them. Germline lookup yields CDR1 SGHVS and CDR2 FQNEAQ. The DNA for the CDR3 is TGTGCCAGCAGCGACAGGCCCCGAGGCACCGGGGAGCTGTTTTTT. This encodes CASSDRPRGTGELFF.

The V gene is TRBV15, the J gene TRBJ1-1, with 8 bases fitting TRBD1. Germline lookup yields CDR1 LNHNV and CDR2 YYDKDF (reference sequence). CDR3 length: 13 amino acids. Trimming cost V 6 bases and J 1 base; bases outside gene matches: 1. CDR3 amino acids: CATRGTGNTEAFF. DNA of the CDR3: TGTGCCACCAGAGGGACAGGGAACACTGAAGCTTTCTTT.

This clone was counted once. CDR3 region: CASSLGQPASGANVLTF. The DNA for the CDR3 is TGTGCCAGCTCACTGGGACAGCCGGCCTCTGGGGCCAACGTCCTGACTTTC. The rearrangement joins TRBV18 to TRBJ2-6; 7 bases agree with TRBD1. Germline CDR1 is KGHSH and CDR2 is LQKENI. Trimming cost V 4 bases and J 0 bases; bases outside gene matches: 6. This CDR3 comprises 17 residues.

The chain is built from TRBV9 and TRBJ1-2; D not resolved. The CDR3 loop spans 13 amino acids. From germline, CDR1 is SGDLS and CDR2 YYNGEE. Trimming cost V 3 bases and J 8 bases, with 14 bases left between them. CDR3 region: CASSGPQRYGYTF. CDR3 sequence (DNA): TGTGCCAGCAGCGGCCCCCAACGCTACGGCTACACCTTC.

This clone has only one observation. J is TRBJ1-6 and V is TRBV11-3; 7 nucleotides line up with TRBD1. CDR1 and CDR2 (germline): SGHNT, YENEEA. V dropped 8 bases and J dropped 14; count of bases not matched to a gene: 15. This CDR3 is 14 amino acids long. DNA of the CDR3: TGTGCCAGCTCCACAGGGGCCCTCCCCGGAGCCCTCCACTTT. Amino acids: CASSTGALPGALHF.

The rearrangement uses TRBV3-1 (or the pseudogene TRBV3-2) and TRBJ2-7; possible D gene TRBD2, 5 bases. This CDR3 has 15 residues. Germline CDR1 reads LGHDT; CDR2 reads YNNKEL (reference sequence). V was trimmed by 0 bases and J by 3 bases, leaving 12 bases between them. In DNA form, the CDR3 reads TGTGCCAGCAGCCAAGAGCGGAGAGGGATCTACGAGCAGTACTTC. Translating gives CASSQERRGIYEQYF.

This rearrangement joins TRBV12-3 or TRBV12-4 to TRBJ2-7, with a weak D call TRBD1 (6 bases). Trimming took off 4 bases at V and 7 bases at J, with 11 bases between the two ends. The CDR3 has 12 amino acids. CDR3 protein: CASSSDRGEQYF. The CDR3 region has the DNA TGTGCCAGCAGTTCCGATAGGGGGGAGCAGTACTTC.

The chain employs TRBV7-3 and TRBJ2-2; TRBD1 aligns across 8 bases. The CDR3 totals 15 residues. The junction had 7 bases not matched to a gene; V was cut back by 4 bases and J by 6 bases. Germline-derived CDR1 and CDR2 are SGHTA and FQGTGA. The DNA of the CDR3 is TGTGCCAGCAGCTCGGACAGGGCTGGTCCCGGGGAGCTGTTTTTT. Its protein product is CASSSDRAGPGELFF.

This rearrangement joins TRBV7-2 to TRBJ2-2; D remains ambiguous. Trimming left V 3 bases short and J 0 bases short, with 14 bases between. Germline V gene lookup returns CDR1 SGHTA and CDR2 FQGNSA. CDR3 length equals 17 residues. The CDR3 nucleotides read TGTGCCAGCAGCTTTATTATGTTTTCTGCGAACACCGGGGAGCTGTTTTTT. Protein product: CASSFIMFSANTGELFF.

The V call is TRBV5-1, the J call TRBJ2-5; 7 bases align to TRBD1. J was trimmed by 3 bases and V by 6 bases; bases with no gene match: 8. In germline, CDR1 is SGHRS, CDR2 YFSETQ. There are 14 residues in the CDR3. CDR3 DNA sequence: TGCGCCAGCAATACAGGGGACACAAAAGAGACCCAGTACTTC. Its translation is CASNTGDTKETQYF. Full variable domain (outside the CDR3, taken from reference TRBV5-1 and TRBJ2-5): KAGVTQTPRYLIKTRGQQVTLSCSPISGHRSVSWYQQTPGQGLQFLFEYFSETQRNKGNFPGRFSGRQFSNSRSEMNVSTLELGDSALYLCASNTGDTKETQYFGPGTRLLVL.